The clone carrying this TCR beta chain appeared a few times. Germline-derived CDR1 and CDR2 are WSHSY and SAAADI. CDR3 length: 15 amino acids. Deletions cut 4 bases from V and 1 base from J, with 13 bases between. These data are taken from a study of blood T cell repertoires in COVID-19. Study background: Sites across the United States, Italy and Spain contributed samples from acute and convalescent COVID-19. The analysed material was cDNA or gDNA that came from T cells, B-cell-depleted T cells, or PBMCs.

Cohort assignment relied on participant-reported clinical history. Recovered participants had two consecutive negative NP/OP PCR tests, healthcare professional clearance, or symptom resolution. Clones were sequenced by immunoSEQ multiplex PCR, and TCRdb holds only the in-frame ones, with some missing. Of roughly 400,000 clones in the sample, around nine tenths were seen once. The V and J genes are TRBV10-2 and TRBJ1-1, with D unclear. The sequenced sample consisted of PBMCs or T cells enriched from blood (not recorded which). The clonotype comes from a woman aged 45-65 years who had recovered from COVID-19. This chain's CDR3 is CASSAMSYGNTEAFF. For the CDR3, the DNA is TGCGCCAGCAGTGCAATGTCGTACGGGAACACTGAAGCTTTCTTT.